This is a list of T cell receptor beta chains from one sample in a study of shared clonotypes between healthy human individuals. The table came from immunoSEQ multiplex PCR; TCRdb's copy has only in-frame clones and leaves some out. The table includes about 2.1 million clones, just under 95% detected once. Sample: naive CD8+ T cells from PBMCs. Receptors originate from a man aged 18 to 29 in good health. Some clones in this sample may be carry-over from other donors' samples. The CDR3 runs from the conserved cysteine through the conserved F or W. The D gene is left open where the match is weak. Rows may omit the clone size; those that give it use once, few, many or a size class.

len,j_gene,v_gene,abundance,d_gene,CDR3nt,CDR3aa
16,TRBJ2-6,TRBV5-5,-,-,TGTGCCAGCAGCCCGACGATCCGGGCTGGGGCCAACGTCCTGACTTTC,CASSPTIRAGANVLTF
15,TRBJ2-3,TRBV5-1,-,-,TGCGCCAGCAGCTTGTGGCAGGCCTCCACAGATACGCAGTATTTT,CASSLWQASTDTQYF
15,TRBJ1-4,TRBV9,-,TRBD1,TGTGCCAGCAGCGAGGGGACAGGGCCTAATGAAAAACTGTTTTTT,CASSEGTGPNEKLFF
16,TRBJ2-1,TRBV27,-,-,TGTGCCAGCAGAGAGGGGACGTTTGTGACCTACAATGAGCAGTTCTTC,CASREGTFVTYNEQFF
16,TRBJ1-1,TRBV28,once,-,TGTGCCAGCAGTTTAAGTGAGGGCATCATGAACACTGAAGCTTTCTTT,CASSLSEGIMNTEAFF
15,TRBJ2-3,TRBV11-3,-,-,TGTGCCAGCAGCTTAGGAGTGACTGTTAAGGATACGCAGTATTTT,CASSLGVTVKDTQYF
11,TRBJ2-1,TRBV7-6,-,-,TGTGCCAGCCGGGACGGGAATGAGCAGTTCTTC,CASRDGNEQFF
12,TRBJ1-1,TRBV2,-,-,TGTGCCAGCAGTGGACAGAGTGCTGAAGCTTTCTTT,CASSGQSAEAFF
14,TRBJ2-3,TRBV4-1,-,-,TGCGCCAGCAGCCCCTCGAGGGGCACAGATACGCAGTATTTT,CASSPSRGTDTQYF
13,TRBJ1-1,TRBV30,once,TRBD1,TGTGCCTGGAGACCTACAGGGGGCACTGAAGCTTTCTTT,CAWRPTGGTEAFF
16,TRBJ2-7,TRBV14,-,-,TGTGCCAGCAGCCCAGGTCCCCTCTACCCAGCCTACGAGCAGTACTTC,CASSPGPLYPAYEQYF
13,TRBJ1-1,TRBV11-2,few,-,TGTGCCAGCAGCTTAGGCAGGGTCCCTGAAGCTTTCTTT,CASSLGRVPEAFF
14,TRBJ2-2,TRBV7-6,-,-,TGTGCCAGCAGCCCGCGGGTCAGGGCCGGGGAGCTGTTTTTT,CASSPRVRAGELFF
14,TRBJ1-4,TRBV19,-,TRBD1,TGTGCCAGTAGTATGCACAGGGGGGAGGAAAAACTGTTTTTT,CASSMHRGEEKLFF
18,TRBJ1-5,TRBV4-3,-,TRBD1,TGCGCCAGCAGCCCTTCATGGCAGGGGGGCCATAGCAATCAGCCCCAGCATTTT,CASSPSWQGGHSNQPQHF
16,TRBJ2-5,TRBV2,-,-,TGTGCCAGCACCGAAGGCCACAGATTGACCACAGAGACCCAGTACTTC,CASTEGHRLTTETQYF
13,TRBJ2-1,TRBV9,once,-,TGTGCCAGCAGCGTCGGGCGTGGAGATCAGCAGTTCTTC,CASSVGRGDQQFF
12,TRBJ2-1,TRBV27,-,-,TGTGCCAGCAGTTTGGGGGGCAATGAGCAGTTCTTC,CASSLGGNEQFF
13,TRBJ1-5,TRBV19,-,-,TGTGCCAGTACCCACTCGAGCAATCAGCCCCAGCATTTT,CASTHSSNQPQHF
13,TRBJ2-7,TRBV7-9,-,-,TGTGCCTACCGAGGTTCAACCTCCTACGAGCAGTACTTC,CAYRGSTSYEQYF
14,TRBJ2-4,TRBV5-1,-,TRBD1,TGCGCCAGCAGCGCCGGGACAGAAAAAAACATTCAGTACTTC,CASSAGTEKNIQYF
13,TRBJ1-2,TRBV11-2,-,-,TGTGCCAGCAGCTTAGGGACCTTGAATGGCTACACCTTC,CASSLGTLNGYTF
14,TRBJ2-7,TRBV6-1,-,-,TGTGCCAGCAGTGAAGTTATCCTAGAATACGAGCAGTACTTC,CASSEVILEYEQYF
13,TRBJ2-7,TRBV27,-,-,TGTGCCAGCAGTCAAGGACAGACCTACGAGCAGTACTTC,CASSQGQTYEQYF
14,TRBJ2-7,TRBV6-5,-,-,TGTGCCAGCAGTTATAGTAGGTTCGCTTGGGAGCAGTACTTC,CASSYSRFAWEQYF
18,TRBJ1-3,TRBV11-2,-,TRBD1,TGTGCCAGCAGCACATCGATGACAGGGCTCATCGCTGGAAACACCATATATTTT,CASSTSMTGLIAGNTIYF
12,TRBJ1-1,TRBV28,-,-,TGTGCCAGCAGCGGACAGACGCTTGAAGCTTTCTTT,CASSGQTLEAFF
16,TRBJ2-3,TRBV7-8,-,-,TGTGCCAGCAGCACCCCAAAGGACAAATTTCCAGATACGCAGTATTTT,CASSTPKDKFPDTQYF
16,TRBJ2-1,TRBV10-3,once,TRBD2,TGTGCCATCAGTGGTCCCGGGACTAGCGCGGAGGGGGAGCAGTTCTTC,CAISGPGTSAEGEQFF
17,TRBJ1-4,TRBV9,-,-,TGTGCCAGCAGCGTAGCTGGGGGTACCGGGACTAATGAAAAACTGTTTTTT,CASSVAGGTGTNEKLFF
15,TRBJ2-7,TRBV30,-,TRBD2,TGTGCCTGGACCAGGGGACTAGCCCTACCCTACGAGCAGTACTTC,CAWTRGLALPYEQYF
13,TRBJ1-5,TRBV12-5,-,-,TGTGCTAGTGCTTACCAGGAAGGTCAGCCCCAGCATTTT,CASAYQEGQPQHF
12,TRBJ1-1,TRBV29-1,-,TRBD1,TGCAGCGGGATGACAGGGGGTACTGAAGCTTTCTTT,CSGMTGGTEAFF
13,TRBJ2-2,TRBV6-5,-,TRBD2,TGTGCCAGCAGGCTTAGCGGGATCGGGGAGCTGTTTTTT,CASRLSGIGELFF
17,TRBJ2-5,TRBV7-2,-,-,TGTGCCAGCAGCTTAGCGGGGGCAGGGACTTTCCAAGAGACCCAGTACTTC,CASSLAGAGTFQETQYF
16,TRBJ2-5,TRBV28,-,-,TGTGCCAGCAGTTTACAATTGGTAGGGGGAGCCGAGACCCAGTACTTC,CASSLQLVGGAETQYF
17,TRBJ2-3,TRBV27,-,TRBD2,TGTGCCAGCAGTTTAGCTAGCGGGCCCCGGAGCACAGATACGCAGTATTTT,CASSLASGPRSTDTQYF
13,TRBJ2-2,TRBV28,-,-,TGTGCCAGCAGTTTTAGCTTGACCGGGGAGCTGTTTTTT,CASSFSLTGELFF
13,TRBJ1-2,TRBV10-2,once,-,TGCGCCAGCAGTGAGTCAGGAGGGGTCGGCTACACCTTC,CASSESGGVGYTF
15,TRBJ1-2,TRBV30,-,-,TGTGCCTGGAGCAAGAACCGGGACGCCTTCTATGGCTACACCTTC,CAWSKNRDAFYGYTF
16,TRBJ2-5,TRBV7-8,-,TRBD2,TGTGCCAGCAGCTTAGCGATAGCGGGAGATTGGGAGACCCAGTACTTC,CASSLAIAGDWETQYF
16,TRBJ2-3,TRBV27,-,TRBD2,TGTGCCAGCAGTTTAACTCCAGCGGGAGGGCCGGGTACGCAGTATTTT,CASSLTPAGGPGTQYF
14,TRBJ1-2,TRBV14,few,-,TGTGCCAGCAGCCAAGGGAGATCTAACTATGGCTACACCTTC,CASSQGRSNYGYTF
16,TRBJ2-3,TRBV5-1,-,-,TGCGCCAGCAGCTCAGTCCGGGGGGCTGGAGCAGATACGCAGTATTTT,CASSSVRGAGADTQYF
16,TRBJ2-3,TRBV9,-,TRBD2,TGTGCCAGCAGCGCGCTAGCGGGAGGTGGAGGGGATACGCAGTATTTT,CASSALAGGGGDTQYF
16,TRBJ1-1,TRBV5-1,-,-,TGCGCCAGCAGCTTGGCAGGGGTTAGAAAGGACACTGAAGCTTTCTTT,CASSLAGVRKDTEAFF
11,TRBJ1-2,TRBV30,-,-,TGTGCCTGGGGGGCCGGGGGCGACTACACCTTC,CAWGAGGDYTF
13,TRBJ2-7,TRBV29-1,-,TRBD2,TGCAGCGTTGAGCGGGAGGGGAGGTACGAGCAGTACTTC,CSVEREGRYEQYF
15,TRBJ1-2,TRBV27,-,TRBD1,TGTGCCAGCAGCCCATCGGGACAGGGAAGCTATGGCTACACCTTC,CASSPSGQGSYGYTF
16,TRBJ2-7,TRBV28,-,TRBD1,TGTGCCAGCAGCCGACAGGGGCCTGAACCGGGGTGGGAGCAGTACTTC,CASSRQGPEPGWEQYF
14,TRBJ2-7,TRBV5-4,-,-,TGTGCCAGCAGCTTGGTTGGAGGATCCTACGAGCAGTACTTC,CASSLVGGSYEQYF
15,TRBJ2-3,TRBV7-9,-,TRBD1,TGTGCCAGCAGCCCCGGGACAGGGTCCACAGATACGCAGTATTTT,CASSPGTGSTDTQYF
13,TRBJ2-7,TRBV9,-,-,TGTGCCAGCAGCGTGGGTGGGGACAACGAGCAGTACTTC,CASSVGGDNEQYF
16,TRBJ1-1,TRBV7-8,-,-,TGTGCCAGCAGCTCAACGTACGGGGAGCCGAACACTGAAGCTTTCTTT,CASSSTYGEPNTEAFF
15,TRBJ2-7,TRBV2,-,-,TGTGCCAGCAGTGAACGGCCAGGGTTCTCCTACGAGCAGTACTTC,CASSERPGFSYEQYF